Sequencing of this T cell receptor (beta chain) was carried out in a study of shared clonotypes between healthy human individuals (dated by TCRdb to about 2020). Some background on the complete study: A couple of women and three men aged 18 to 49 years were included in the cohort. Different laboratories and diverse techniques were used to prepare libraries and sequence TCR repertoires, to increase sequencing depth and limit assay-specific biases. To estimate repertoire size and how much clonotype sharing occurs between individuals, the study deeply sequenced the blood TCR repertoires of several healthy adults. Each donor's leukapheresis produced roughly between roughly 0.85 and 9.5 billion PBMCs. Points the paper makes about the study in general: The genetic and exposure-history diversity represented was limited by the small number of donors. Sampling was restricted to blood, and TCR repertoires in tissues likely differ from the TCR repertoires found in blood. Pairwise subsampling led to the expectation that sequencing depth would affect the degree of clonotype sharing among donors.

Using the deep immunoSEQ assay, multiplex PCR amplified TCR CDR3 regions from genomic DNA. Extracted genomic DNA from each cell subset was spread evenly across all wells of several immunoSEQ 96-well plates, with each plate serving as a replicate. For unsorted PBMC, each replicate PCR was loaded with about 280 ng genomic DNA, equivalent to about 30,000 T cell genomes. Ten immunoSEQ deep assay plates were used to sequence unsorted PBMC genomic DNA. Purified libraries were quantified with a Qubit 3.0 fluorometer, sized on a Bioanalyzer 2100, and re-quantified with the KAPA Library Quantification kit. Each immunoSEQ 96-well plate was sequenced on its own single-read 150-cycle Illumina NextSeq 550 flow cell. The paper's data handling went like this. Because the immunoSEQ output held only junctional sequences and lacked quality scores, the filtering could not match the filtering applied to full-length reads. Sequences were annotated with PyIR, a Python wrapper for IgBLAST v1.9, using IMGT germline references to assign V/J genes and CDR3. Reads with weak V/J assignments (E-value above 1e-6), missing CDR3, stop codons, out-of-frame junctions, or ambiguous translated residues were removed. V3J clonotypes were defined by identical inferred V gene, J gene, and CDR3 amino acid sequence. To compute the percentage overlap between repertoires, the number of shared unique clonotypes was divided by the size of the smaller repertoire. RTK rarefaction, the Chao1 estimator, and Recon v2.1 estimates of unobserved clonotypes were used to assess repertoire richness. Not all clones reach the TCRdb copy of this immuneACCESS table, which keeps in-frame sequences only. Checked studies attribute under half of the gap to unresolved V genes and leave the rest unexplained. V and J calls and clone size follow that table, whereas D and trimming were derived from the DNA. The sample table shows 500,000 to 650,000 clones, and around three quarters are seen once. Together, the top ten hold 12% of the sample.

Donors were healthy HIV-negative adults with no recently reported acute infections or vaccinations. All donors were Caucasian adults living in Nashville, Tennessee, USA. For unsorted samples, 75 million to 90 million PBMCs were counted and genomic DNA was extracted with the QIAamp DNA Blood Mini kit. Blood was obtained by leukapheresis, after which PBMCs were separated by Ficoll-Histopaque density gradient centrifugation and cryopreserved in liquid nitrogen vapor phase. Note on this clone: What antigen it recognizes has not been identified. Base qualities are not provided; no much larger clone lies one nucleotide away.

Looking up the germline V gene (reference sequence) yields CDR1 LNHDA and CDR2 SQIVND. Trimming takes 3 bases off V and 5 bases off J; junction bases not matched to a gene: 8. The CDR3 covers 15 residues, taking in both the cysteine and the phenylalanine. Of all the DNA, just the CDR3 is kept, 45 bases in frame from base 1. The sample consisted of PBMCs. The rearrangement combines TRBV19 with TRBJ2-7, and 9 junction bases match TRBD1. The TCR originated in a woman aged 40-49 years in good health. Some clones in this sample may be carry-over from other donors' samples. CDR3 sequence: CASSMILTGGDEQYF. The DNA reads as follows: TGTGCCAGTAGTATGATCCTGACAGGGGGAGACGAGCAGTACTTC.